This T cell receptor beta chain emerged from a study of T cell responses to AZD1222 COVID-19 vaccine. This table comes from immunoSEQ multiplex PCR, and its TCRdb copy is limited to in-frame clones, with some not included. In the table there are around 94,000 clones, nearly 90% of which are singletons. On this clone itself: As yet, its antigen is unknown.

Whole-study results and caveats: Targeting of unmutated variant regions was reportedly seen in nearly half of spike-specific TCRs. Repertoire sampling was restricted to post-peak T cell response timepoints. Donors in the cohort were predominantly white British and more often female, and clonal diversity was possibly underestimated. Baseline antibody screening turned up just 6 or 7 seropositive AZD1222 recipients.

V shed 4 bases and J shed 4 bases, with 12 bases lying between them. Looked up from germline, CDR1 is SGHRS and CDR2 is YFSETQ. The CDR3 has 14 amino acids. The chain employs TRBV5-1 and TRBJ1-3; TRBD1 is a possible D gene (5 bases). The source was peripheral blood, collected on day 0 of AZD1222 vaccination. The receptor's source is an adult in good health. The CDR3 coding sequence is TGCGCCAGCAGCCTGGACAACGCCGGAAACACCATATATTTT. Translated, it gives CASSLDNAGNTIYF.